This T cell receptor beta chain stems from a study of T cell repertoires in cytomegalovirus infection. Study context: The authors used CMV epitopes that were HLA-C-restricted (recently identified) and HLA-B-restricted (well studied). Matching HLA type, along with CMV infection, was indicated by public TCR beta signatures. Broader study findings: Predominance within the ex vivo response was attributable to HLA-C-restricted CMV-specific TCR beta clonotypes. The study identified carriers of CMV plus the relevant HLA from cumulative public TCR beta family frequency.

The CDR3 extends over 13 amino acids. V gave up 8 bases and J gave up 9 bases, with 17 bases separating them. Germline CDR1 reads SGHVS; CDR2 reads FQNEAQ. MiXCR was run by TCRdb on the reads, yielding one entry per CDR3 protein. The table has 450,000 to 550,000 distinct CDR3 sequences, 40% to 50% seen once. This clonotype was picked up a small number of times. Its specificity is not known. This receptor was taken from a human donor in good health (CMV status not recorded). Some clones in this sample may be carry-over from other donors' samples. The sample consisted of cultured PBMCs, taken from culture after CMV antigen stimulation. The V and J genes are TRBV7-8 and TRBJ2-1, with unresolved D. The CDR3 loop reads CASEQIVRGEQFF. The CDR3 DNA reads TGTGCCAGCGAACAAATAGTTCGTGGTGAGCAGTTCTTC.